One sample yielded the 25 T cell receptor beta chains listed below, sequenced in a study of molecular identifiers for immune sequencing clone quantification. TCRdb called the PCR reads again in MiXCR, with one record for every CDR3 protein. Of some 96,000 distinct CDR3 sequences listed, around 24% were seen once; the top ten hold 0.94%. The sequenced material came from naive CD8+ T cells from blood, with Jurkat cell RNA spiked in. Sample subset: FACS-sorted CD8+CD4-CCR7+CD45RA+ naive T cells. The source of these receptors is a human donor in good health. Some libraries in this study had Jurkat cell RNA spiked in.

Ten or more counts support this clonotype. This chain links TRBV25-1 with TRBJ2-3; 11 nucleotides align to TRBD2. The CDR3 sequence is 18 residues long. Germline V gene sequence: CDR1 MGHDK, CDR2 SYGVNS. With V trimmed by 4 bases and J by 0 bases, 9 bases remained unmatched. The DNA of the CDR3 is TGTGCCAGCAGTGGGTCCCCGGGACTAGCGGTTAGCACAGATACGCAGTATTTT. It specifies CASSGSPGLAVSTDTQYF.

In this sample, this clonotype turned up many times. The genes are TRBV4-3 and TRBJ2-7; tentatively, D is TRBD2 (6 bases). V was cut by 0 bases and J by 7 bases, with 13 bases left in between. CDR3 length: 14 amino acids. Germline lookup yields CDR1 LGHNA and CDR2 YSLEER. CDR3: CASSQDLLAGEQYF. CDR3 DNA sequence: TGCGCCAGCAGCCAAGATCTACTAGCTGGGGAGCAGTACTTC.

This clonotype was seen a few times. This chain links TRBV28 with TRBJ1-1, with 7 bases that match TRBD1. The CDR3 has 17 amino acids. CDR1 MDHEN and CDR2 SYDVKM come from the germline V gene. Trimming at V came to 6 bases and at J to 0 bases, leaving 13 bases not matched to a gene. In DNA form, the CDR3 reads TGTGCCAGCAGCCACTGGGTCAAACAGGGGATGAACACTGAAGCTTTCTTT. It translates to CASSHWVKQGMNTEAFF.

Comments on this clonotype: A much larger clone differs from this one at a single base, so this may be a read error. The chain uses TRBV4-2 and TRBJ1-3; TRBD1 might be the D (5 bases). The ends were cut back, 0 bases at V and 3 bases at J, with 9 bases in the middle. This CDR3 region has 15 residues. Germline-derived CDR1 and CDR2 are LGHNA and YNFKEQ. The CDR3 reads CASSQDRELGNTIYF. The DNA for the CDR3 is TGTGCCAGCAGCCAAGACAGGGAGCTTGGAAACACCATATATTTT.

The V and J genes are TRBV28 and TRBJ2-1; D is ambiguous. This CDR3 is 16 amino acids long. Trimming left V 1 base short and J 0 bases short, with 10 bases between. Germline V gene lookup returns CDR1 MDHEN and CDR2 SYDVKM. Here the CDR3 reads CASSLFGRSSYNEQFF. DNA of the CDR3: TGTGCCAGCAGTTTATTTGGTAGGAGCTCCTACAATGAGCAGTTCTTC.

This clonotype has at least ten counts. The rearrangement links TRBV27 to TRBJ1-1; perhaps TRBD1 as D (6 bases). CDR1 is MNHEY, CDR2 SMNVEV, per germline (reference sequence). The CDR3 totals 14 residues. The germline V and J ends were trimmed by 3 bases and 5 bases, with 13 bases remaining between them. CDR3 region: CASSLGGVGTEAFF. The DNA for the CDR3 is TGTGCCAGCAGTTTGGGGGGCGTCGGAACTGAAGCTTTCTTT.

The CDR3 sequence: CAWSEGLAGVDRETQYF. The CDR3, as DNA: TGTGCCTGGAGCGAGGGATTAGCGGGAGTTGATCGTGAGACCCAGTACTTC. The rearrangement links TRBV30 to TRBJ2-5; 9 bases match TRBD2. The CDR3 extends over 17 amino acids. Germline-derived CDR1 and CDR2 are GTSNPN and SVGIG (reference sequence). With V trimmed by 3 bases and J by 5 bases, 16 bases remained unmatched.

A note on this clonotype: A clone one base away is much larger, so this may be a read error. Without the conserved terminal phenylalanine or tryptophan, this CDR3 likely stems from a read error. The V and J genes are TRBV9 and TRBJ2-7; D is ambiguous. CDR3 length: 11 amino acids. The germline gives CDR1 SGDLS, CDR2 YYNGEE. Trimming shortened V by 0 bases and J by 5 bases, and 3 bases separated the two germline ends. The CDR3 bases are TGTGCCAGCAGCGTAGGGAACGAGCAGTACCTC. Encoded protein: CASSVGNEQYL.

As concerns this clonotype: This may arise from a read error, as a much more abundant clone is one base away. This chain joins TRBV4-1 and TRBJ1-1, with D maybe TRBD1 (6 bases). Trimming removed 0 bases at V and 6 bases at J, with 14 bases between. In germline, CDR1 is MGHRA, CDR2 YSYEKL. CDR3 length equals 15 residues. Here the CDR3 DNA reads TGCGCCAGCAGCCAAGAACCAGGGGAGGGGCCTGAAGCTTTCTTT. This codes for CASSQEPGEGPEAFF.

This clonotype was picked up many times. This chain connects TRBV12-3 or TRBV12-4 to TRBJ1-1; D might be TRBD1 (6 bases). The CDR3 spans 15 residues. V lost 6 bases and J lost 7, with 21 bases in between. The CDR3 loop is CASRPNRAETGEAFF. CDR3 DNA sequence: TGTGCCAGCAGACCTAACAGGGCCGAAACGGGTGAAGCTTTCTTT.

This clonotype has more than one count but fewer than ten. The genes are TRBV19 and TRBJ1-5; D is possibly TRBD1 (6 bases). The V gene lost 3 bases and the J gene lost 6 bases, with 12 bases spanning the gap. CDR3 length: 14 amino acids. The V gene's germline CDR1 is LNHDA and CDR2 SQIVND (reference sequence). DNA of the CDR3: TGTGCCAGTAGTATCGAGGGGGGCGGTCAGCCCCAGCATTTT. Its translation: CASSIEGGGQPQHF.

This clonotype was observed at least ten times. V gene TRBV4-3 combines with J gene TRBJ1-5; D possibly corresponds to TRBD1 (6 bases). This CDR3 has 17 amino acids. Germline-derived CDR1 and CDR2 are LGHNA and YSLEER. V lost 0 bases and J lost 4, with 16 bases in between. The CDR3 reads CASSQDVSGGPNQPQHF. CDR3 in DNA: TGCGCCAGCAGCCAAGATGTTTCGGGGGGCCCGAATCAGCCCCAGCATTTT.

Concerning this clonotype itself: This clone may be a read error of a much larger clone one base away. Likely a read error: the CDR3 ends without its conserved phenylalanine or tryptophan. The CDR3 sequence is CASSSSDREGQPQHL. The DNA for the CDR3 is TGTGCCAGCAGTTCCTCGGACAGGGAAGGTCAGCCCCAGCATCTT. V and J are TRBV12-3 or TRBV12-4 and TRBJ1-5, with 8 bases lining up with TRBD1. The CDR3 contains 15 residues. Losses at the gene ends were 4 bases for V and 6 bases for J; bases not matched to a gene: 8.

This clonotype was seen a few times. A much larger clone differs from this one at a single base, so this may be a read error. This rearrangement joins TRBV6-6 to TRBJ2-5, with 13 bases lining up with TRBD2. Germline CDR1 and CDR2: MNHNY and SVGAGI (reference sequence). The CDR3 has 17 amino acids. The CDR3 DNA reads TGTGCCAGCAGTTACTCGCCGGGACTAGCGGGACAAGAGCCCCAGTACTTC. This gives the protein CASSYSPGLAGQEPQYF.

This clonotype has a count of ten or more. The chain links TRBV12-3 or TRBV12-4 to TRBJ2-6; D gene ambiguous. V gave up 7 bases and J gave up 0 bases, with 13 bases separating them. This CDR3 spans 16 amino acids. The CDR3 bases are TGTGCCAGCACCGCGGACGGAAGCTCTGGGGCCAACGTCCTGACTTTC. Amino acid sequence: CASTADGSSGANVLTF.

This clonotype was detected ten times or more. CDR3 protein: CASSRRTGVVSSYEQYF. Here the CDR3 DNA reads TGTGCCAGCAGCCGCCGGACAGGGGTGGTGAGCTCCTACGAGCAGTACTTC. The J gene is TRBJ2-7, the V gene TRBV7-9, with 9 bases fitting TRBD1. This CDR3 has 17 amino acids. CDR1 is SEHNR and CDR2 is FQNEAQ in the germline V gene (reference sequence). Trimming at V came to 5 bases and at J to 0 bases, leaving 11 bases not matched to a gene.

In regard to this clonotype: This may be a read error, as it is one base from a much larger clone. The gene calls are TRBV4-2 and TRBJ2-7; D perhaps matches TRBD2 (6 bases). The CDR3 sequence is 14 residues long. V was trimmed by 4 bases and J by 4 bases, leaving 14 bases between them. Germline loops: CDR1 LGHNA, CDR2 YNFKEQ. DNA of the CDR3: TGTGCCAGCAGCCCTGATGATGGGGGGTACGAGCAGTACTTC. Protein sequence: CASSPDDGGYEQYF.

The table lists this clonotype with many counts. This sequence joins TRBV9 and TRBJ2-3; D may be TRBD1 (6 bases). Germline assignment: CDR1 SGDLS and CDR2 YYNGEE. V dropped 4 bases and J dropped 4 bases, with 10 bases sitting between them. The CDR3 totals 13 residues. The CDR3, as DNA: TGTGCCAGCAGCCTAAGACAGGCAGATACGCAGTATTTT. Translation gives CASSLRQADTQYF.

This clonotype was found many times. CDR3 amino acids: CASSEKTGYEQYF. DNA of the CDR3: TGTGCCAGCAGCGAGAAGACAGGTTACGAGCAGTACTTC. The V gene is TRBV5-6, the J gene TRBJ2-7; D may be TRBD1 (6 bases). V lost 4 bases to trimming and J lost 4 bases, with 12 bases between them. CDR3 length: 13 residues. The germline CDR1 and CDR2 sequences are SGHDT and YYEEEE.

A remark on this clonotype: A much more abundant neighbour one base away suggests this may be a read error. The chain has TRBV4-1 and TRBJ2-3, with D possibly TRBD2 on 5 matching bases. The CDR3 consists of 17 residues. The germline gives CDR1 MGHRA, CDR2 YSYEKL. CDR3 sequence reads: CAGSQDGLASSTDTQYF. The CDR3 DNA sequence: TGCGCCGGCAGCCAAGATGGGCTAGCTTCCTCCACAGATACGCAGTATTTT.

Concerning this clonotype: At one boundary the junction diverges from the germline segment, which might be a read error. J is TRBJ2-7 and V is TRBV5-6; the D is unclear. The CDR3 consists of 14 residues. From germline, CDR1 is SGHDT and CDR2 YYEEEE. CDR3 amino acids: CASSFWRVSHEQHF. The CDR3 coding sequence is TGTGCCAGCAGCTTTTGGCGTGTTTCCCACGAGCAGCACTTC.

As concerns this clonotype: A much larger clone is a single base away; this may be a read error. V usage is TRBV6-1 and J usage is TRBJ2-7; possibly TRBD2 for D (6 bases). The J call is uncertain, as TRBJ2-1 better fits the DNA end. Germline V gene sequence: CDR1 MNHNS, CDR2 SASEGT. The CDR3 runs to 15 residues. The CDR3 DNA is TGTGCCAGCAGGACCCGGGACTCCCGGCCCTACGAGCAGTTCTTC. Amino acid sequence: CASRTRDSRPYEQFF.

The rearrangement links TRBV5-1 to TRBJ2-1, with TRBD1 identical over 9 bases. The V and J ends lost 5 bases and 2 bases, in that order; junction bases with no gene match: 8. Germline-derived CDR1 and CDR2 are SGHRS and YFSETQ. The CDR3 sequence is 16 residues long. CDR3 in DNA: TGCGCCAGCAGGGACCGGGACAGGGAGACCTACAATGAGCAGTTCTTC. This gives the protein CASRDRDRETYNEQFF.

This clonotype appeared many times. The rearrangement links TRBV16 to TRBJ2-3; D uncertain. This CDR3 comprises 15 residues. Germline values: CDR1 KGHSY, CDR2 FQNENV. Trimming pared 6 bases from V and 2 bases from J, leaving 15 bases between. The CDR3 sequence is CASSRRGRSTDTQYF. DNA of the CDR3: TGTGCCAGCAGTCGGCGCGGCAGGTCCACAGATACGCAGTATTTT.

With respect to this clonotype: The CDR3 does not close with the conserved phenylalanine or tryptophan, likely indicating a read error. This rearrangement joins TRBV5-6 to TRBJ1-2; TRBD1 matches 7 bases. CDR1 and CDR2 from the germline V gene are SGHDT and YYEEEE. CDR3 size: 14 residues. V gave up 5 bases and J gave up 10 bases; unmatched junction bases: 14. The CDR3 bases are TGTGCCAGCAGTTTTTGGGACAGCCCCTCTATCTACACCTCC. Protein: CASSFWDSPSIYTS.